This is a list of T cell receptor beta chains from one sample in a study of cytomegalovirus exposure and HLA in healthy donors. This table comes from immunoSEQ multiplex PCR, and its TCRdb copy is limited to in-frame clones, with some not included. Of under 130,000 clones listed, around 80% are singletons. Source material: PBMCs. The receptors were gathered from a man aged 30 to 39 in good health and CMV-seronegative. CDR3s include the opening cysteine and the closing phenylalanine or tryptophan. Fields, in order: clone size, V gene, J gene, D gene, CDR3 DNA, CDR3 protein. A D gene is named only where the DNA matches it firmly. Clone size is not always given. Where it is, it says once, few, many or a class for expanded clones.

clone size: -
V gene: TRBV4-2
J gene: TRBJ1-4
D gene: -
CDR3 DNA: TGTGCCAGCAGCCAAGGGGGCAGTACTAATGAAAAACTGTTTTTT
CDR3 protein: CASSQGGSTNEKLFF

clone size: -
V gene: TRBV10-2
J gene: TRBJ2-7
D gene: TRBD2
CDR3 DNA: TGCGCCAGCAGTGAACCGGGACTACGAAGCTCCTGCGAGCAGTACTTC
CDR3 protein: CASSEPGLRSSCEQYF

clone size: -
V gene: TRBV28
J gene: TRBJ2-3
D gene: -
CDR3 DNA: TGTGCCAGCCGCGGGCAGGACGTAGTGGATACGCAGTATTTT
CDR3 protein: CASRGQDVVDTQYF

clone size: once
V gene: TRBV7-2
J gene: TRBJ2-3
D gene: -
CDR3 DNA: TGTGCCAGCAGCGGTCGTGCGGCAGATACGCAGTATTTT
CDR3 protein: CASSGRAADTQYF

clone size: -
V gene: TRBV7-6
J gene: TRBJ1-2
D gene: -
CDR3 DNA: TGTGCCAGCAGCTTAGCAGGGGGCTATGGCTACACCTTC
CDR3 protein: CASSLAGGYGYTF

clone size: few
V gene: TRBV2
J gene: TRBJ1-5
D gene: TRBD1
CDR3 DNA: TGTGCCAGCAGTAGGACAGGGGTCAACAATCAGCCCCAGCATTTT
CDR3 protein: CASSRTGVNNQPQHF

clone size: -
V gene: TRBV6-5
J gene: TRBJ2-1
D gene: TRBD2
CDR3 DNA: TGTGCCAGCAGACTCACTAGCGGAACCTACAATGAGCAGTTCTTC
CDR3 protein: CASRLTSGTYNEQFF

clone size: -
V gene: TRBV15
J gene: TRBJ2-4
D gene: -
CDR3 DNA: TGTGCCACCAGCAGAGATCGTCCGGGGGAAAACATTCAGTACTTC
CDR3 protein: CATSRDRPGENIQYF

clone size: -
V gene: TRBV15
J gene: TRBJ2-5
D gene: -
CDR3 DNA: TGTGCCACCAGCAGAGGAGGCGAGACCCAGTACTTC
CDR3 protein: CATSRGGETQYF

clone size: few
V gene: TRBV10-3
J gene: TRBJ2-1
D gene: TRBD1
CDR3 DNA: TGTGCCACCGGACAGGGGACCTACAATGAGCAGTTCTTC
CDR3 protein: CATGQGTYNEQFF

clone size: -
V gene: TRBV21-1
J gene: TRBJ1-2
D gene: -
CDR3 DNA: TGTGCCAGCAGCAAATTTGGGACAGGGGTATGGGCTAACTATGGCTACACCTTC
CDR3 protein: CASSKFGTGVWANYGYTF

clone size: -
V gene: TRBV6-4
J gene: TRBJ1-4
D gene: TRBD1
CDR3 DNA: TGTGCCAGCAGTGTTGACAGGGGAGAAAAACTGTTTTTT
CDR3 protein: CASSVDRGEKLFF

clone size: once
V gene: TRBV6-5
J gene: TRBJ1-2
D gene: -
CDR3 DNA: TGTGCCAGCAGTTACAGAGGCCCTCTACATGGCTACACCTTC
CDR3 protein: CASSYRGPLHGYTF

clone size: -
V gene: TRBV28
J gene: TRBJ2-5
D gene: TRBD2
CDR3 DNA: TGTGCCAGCAGTTCCCTAGCGGGAGGGCAAGAGACCCAGTACTTC
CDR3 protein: CASSSLAGGQETQYF

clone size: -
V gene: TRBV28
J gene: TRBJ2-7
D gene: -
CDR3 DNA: TGTGCCAGCCGCCGGGAGTCGTCCTACGAGCAGTACTTC
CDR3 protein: CASRRESSYEQYF

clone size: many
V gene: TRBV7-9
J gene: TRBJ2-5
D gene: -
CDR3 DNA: TGTGCCAGCAGGGGGGGTGGGGCAAGCGCAGAGACCCAGTACTTC
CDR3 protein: CASRGGGASAETQYF

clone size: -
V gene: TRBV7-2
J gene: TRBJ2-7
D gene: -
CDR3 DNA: TGTGCCAGCAGCTTAACGCTGTACCGAGACTCCTACGAGCAGTACTTC
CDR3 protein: CASSLTLYRDSYEQYF

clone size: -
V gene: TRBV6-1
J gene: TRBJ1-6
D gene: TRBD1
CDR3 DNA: TGTGCCAGCAGTGAAGCCACAGGGGAATCACCCCTCCACTTT
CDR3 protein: CASSEATGESPLHF

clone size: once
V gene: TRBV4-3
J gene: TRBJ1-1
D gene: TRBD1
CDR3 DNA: TGCGCCAGCAGCCCCCGTGGGGACAGGGGGCAGGGGTGGGATGAAGCTTTCTTT
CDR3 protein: CASSPRGDRGQGWDEAFF

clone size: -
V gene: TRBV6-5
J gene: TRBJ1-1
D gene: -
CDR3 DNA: TGTGCCAGCAGACGCGGGCAGCTGAACACTGAAGCTTTCTTT
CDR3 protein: CASRRGQLNTEAFF

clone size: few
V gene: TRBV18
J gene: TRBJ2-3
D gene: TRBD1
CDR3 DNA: TGTGCCAGCTCACCGTTTAGGGACAGTAGCACAGATACGCAGTATTTT
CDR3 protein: CASSPFRDSSTDTQYF

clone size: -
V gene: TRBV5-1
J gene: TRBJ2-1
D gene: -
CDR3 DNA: TGCGCCAGCAGCTTGGCTCTGAGCTACAATGAGCAGTTCTTC
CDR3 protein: CASSLALSYNEQFF

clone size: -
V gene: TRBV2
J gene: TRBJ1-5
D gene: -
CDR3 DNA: TGTGCCAGCAAAAAGAGCCATGCGAATCAGCCCCAGCATTTT
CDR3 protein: CASKKSHANQPQHF

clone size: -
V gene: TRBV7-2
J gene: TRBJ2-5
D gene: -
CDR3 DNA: TGTGCCAGCAGCCTTGGGCCCCAAGAGACCCAGTACTTC
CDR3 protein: CASSLGPQETQYF

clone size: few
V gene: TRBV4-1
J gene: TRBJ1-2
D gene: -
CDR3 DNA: TGCGCCAGCAGCCAAATCCGGACAGAAAACTATGGCTACACCTTC
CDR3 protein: CASSQIRTENYGYTF

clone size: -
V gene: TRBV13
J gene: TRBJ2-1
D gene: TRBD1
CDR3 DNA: TGTGCCAGCAGCCCTAGGGGGACAGGGGTGGGCGATGAGCAGTTCTTC
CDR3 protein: CASSPRGTGVGDEQFF

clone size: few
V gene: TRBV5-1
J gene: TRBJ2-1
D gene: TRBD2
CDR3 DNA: TGCGCCAGCACCCAGGGACTAGCAGAAGGTGAGCAGTTCTTC
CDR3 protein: CASTQGLAEGEQFF

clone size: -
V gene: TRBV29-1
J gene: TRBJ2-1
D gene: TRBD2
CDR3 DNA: TGCAGCGTTGAAGATCCCAGCGGGAGAGGAAATGAGCAGTTCTTC
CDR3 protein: CSVEDPSGRGNEQFF

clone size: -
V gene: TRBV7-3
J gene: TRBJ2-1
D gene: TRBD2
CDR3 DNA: TGTGCCAGCAGCTCGAGCGGGAGGGCATTTGAGGAGCAGTTCTTC
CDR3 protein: CASSSSGRAFEEQFF

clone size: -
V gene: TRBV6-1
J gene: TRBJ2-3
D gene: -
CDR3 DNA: TGTGCCAGCAGTGAACTGCCGAGCGGGCTCGGAGGCACGCAGTATTTT
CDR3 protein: CASSELPSGLGGTQYF

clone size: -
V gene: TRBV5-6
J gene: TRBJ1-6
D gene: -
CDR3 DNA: TGTGCCAGCAGCTTGGGACAGAATAATTCACCCCTCCACTTT
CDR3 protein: CASSLGQNNSPLHF

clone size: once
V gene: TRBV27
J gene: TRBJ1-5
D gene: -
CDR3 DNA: TGTGCCAGCAGTTTCCAGGGCAATCAGCCCCAGCATTTT
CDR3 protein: CASSFQGNQPQHF

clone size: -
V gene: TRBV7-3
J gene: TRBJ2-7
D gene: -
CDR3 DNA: TGTGCCAGCAGCGCGCCAAGCTCCTACGAGCAGTACTTC
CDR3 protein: CASSAPSSYEQYF

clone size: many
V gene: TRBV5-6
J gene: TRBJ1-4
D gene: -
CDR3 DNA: TGTGCCAGCAGCTTGGAAGGAAAGTTGCGGGAAAAACTGTTTTTT
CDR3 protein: CASSLEGKLREKLFF

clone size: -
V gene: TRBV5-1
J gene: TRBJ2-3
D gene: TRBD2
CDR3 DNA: TGCGCCAGCAGCTCCCGGACAATACTAGCGGGAGATCCAGATACGCAGTATTTT
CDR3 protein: CASSSRTILAGDPDTQYF

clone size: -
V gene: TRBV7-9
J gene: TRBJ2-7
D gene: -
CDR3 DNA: TGTGCCAGCAGCTTATACAGCTACGAGCAGTACTTC
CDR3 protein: CASSLYSYEQYF

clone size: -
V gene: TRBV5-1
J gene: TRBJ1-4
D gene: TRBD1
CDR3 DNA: TGCGCCAGCAGGATGATGACAGGGCGTAATGAAAAACTGTTTTTT
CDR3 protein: CASRMMTGRNEKLFF

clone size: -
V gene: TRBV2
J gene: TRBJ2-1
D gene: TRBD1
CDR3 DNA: TGTGCCAGCAGGGCCCAGGGGGACTACAATGAGCAGTTCTTC
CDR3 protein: CASRAQGDYNEQFF

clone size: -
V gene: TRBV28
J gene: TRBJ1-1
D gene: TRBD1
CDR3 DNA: TGTGCCAGCAGCTCAGGGGGCGGGAGCACTGAAGCTTTCTTT
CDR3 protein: CASSSGGGSTEAFF

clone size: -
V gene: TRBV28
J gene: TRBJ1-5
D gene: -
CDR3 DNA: TGTGCCAGCAGTTTAATCGGGGGAAAAGACAATCAGCCCCAGCATTTT
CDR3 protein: CASSLIGGKDNQPQHF